This T cell receptor (beta chain) comes out of a study of lymphopenia after photon versus proton radiotherapy. V was shortened by 6 bases and J by 1 base, with 6 bases between the two germline ends. The CDR3 length is 12 residues. In germline, CDR1 is MNHNY, CDR2 SVGAGI (reference sequence). Method: immunoSEQ multiplex PCR; TCRdb's copy keeps in-frame clones and lacks some. The data show 55,000 to 75,000 clones, approximately 91% seen once. The V gene is TRBV6-6, the J gene TRBJ1-2; D call uncertain. The sample was peripheral blood, taken from a patient treated with photon-based radiotherapy. This sequence originates from an older woman with pancreatic cancer. The CDR3 DNA is TGTGCCAGCAGCGAGCGTAACTATGGCTACACCTTC. The encoded protein is CASSERNYGYTF.